This TCR beta chain was sequenced in a study of shared clonotypes between healthy human individuals (dated by TCRdb to 2020 to 2022). With respect to the entire study: A couple of women and a few men aged 18 to 49 years were included in the cohort. For each donor, CD4 naive and CD4 memory were each given three plates, CD8 naive was given two plates, and CD8 memory was given one plate. The study deeply sequenced blood TCR repertoires of about five healthy adults to estimate repertoire size and the extent of clonotype sharing between individuals. To increase sequencing depth and limit assay-specific biases, TCR repertoire library preparation and sequencing were carried out by different laboratories using diverse techniques. Each donor's leukapheresis produced roughly between roughly 0.85 and 10 billion PBMCs.

Using the deep immunoSEQ assay, multiplex PCR amplified TCR CDR3 regions from genomic DNA. Extracted genomic DNA from each cell subset was distributed evenly across all wells of several immunoSEQ 96-well plates, and each plate was treated as a replicate. For sorted subsets, 200 to 250 ng of genomic DNA, equivalent to tens of thousands of T cell genomes, went into each replicate PCR. Purified libraries were quantified with a Qubit 3.0 fluorometer, sized on a Bioanalyzer 2100, and re-quantified with the KAPA Library Quantification kit. Every immunoSEQ 96-well plate was sequenced on a separate single-read 150-cycle Illumina NextSeq 550 flow cell. Per the original workflow: Because the immunoSEQ output held only junctional sequences and lacked quality scores, the filtering could not match the filtering applied to full-length reads. To assign V/J genes and CDR3, sequences were annotated using PyIR, a Python wrapper for IgBLAST v1.9, with IMGT germline references. Reads were filtered out if the reads had weak V/J assignments (E-value above 1e-6), no CDR3, stop codons, out-of-frame junctions, or ambiguous translated residues. V3J clonotypes were defined as sequences sharing an identical inferred V gene, J gene, and CDR3 amino acid sequence. The percentage overlap between two repertoires was calculated by dividing the number of shared unique clonotypes by the size of the smaller repertoire. RTK rarefaction, the Chao1 estimator, and Recon v2.1 estimates of unobserved clonotypes were used to assess repertoire richness. OLGA was used to compute generation probabilities for all TCRbeta clonotypes that the gDNA method yielded from four donors. This is the immuneACCESS table as TCRdb keeps it, with only in-frame sequences that have V and J called. A part of the clones is gone; compared with another copy, unresolved V genes explain less than half, and the rest is unexplained. The DNA gave D and trimming, while V, J and clone size come from that table. The sample contains about 2.4 million clones, roughly 93% of them found a single time. About 0.39% of the sample is taken by the ten largest.

Note on this clone: What this receptor recognizes is not known. No per-base quality is available; no much larger clone lies one base away.

Unmatched junction bases come to 11, with V trimmed by 4 bases and J by 3 bases. CDR1 and CDR2, looked up from the germline V gene, are SGHRS and YFSETQ. Taken from cysteine to phenylalanine, the CDR3 has 17 residues. CDR3 DNA is the only sequence kept; it has 51 bases, read in frame from the first base. Overall study outcomes, separate from this receptor: Sampling was limited to blood, and TCR repertoires in tissue likely differ from TCR repertoires in blood. Even with the large sequencing depth, rarefaction of the sorted-subset datasets indicated that sequencing was incomplete. Higher generation probabilities were observed for clonotypes shared by all four sorted-subset donors than for non-shared clonotypes. Pairwise subsampling indicated that sequencing depth was expected to affect the degree of clonotype sharing among donors. Naive subsets generally had larger estimated clonotype richness than memory subsets. Across a handful of donors, 4.5% to 6.5% of naive CD4, roughly 3.3% of naive CD8, 2% to 2.5% of memory CD4, and under 0.45% of memory CD8 clonotypes were shared. Because the study included a small number of donors, the genetic and exposure-history diversity represented was limited.

Healthy HIV-negative adults with no recently reported acute infections or vaccinations were included as donors. Every donor was a Caucasian adult residing in Nashville, Tennessee, USA. CD4+ T cells were enriched by magnetic negative selection, after which naive cells were positively selected on CD45RA and the negative fraction was taken as the memory subset. Blood was collected by leukapheresis, and PBMCs were isolated by Ficoll-Histopaque density gradient centrifugation and then cryopreserved in liquid nitrogen vapor phase. Purity and quantity of every magnetically sorted T cell population were checked by analytical flow cytometry. Genomic DNA was isolated from every sorted fraction and measured by UV absorbance on a Nanodrop 2000c.

This TCR was recovered from a man in his late teens or twenties in good health. Some clones in this sample may be carry-over from other donors' samples. The chain employs TRBV5-1 and TRBJ1-2; TRBD1 lines up with 11 middle nucleotides. The specimen was naive CD4+ T cells from PBMCs. The cell subset or site label on this specimen signifies: CD45RA+ positively selected. The CDR3 protein: CASSQGQGVFYDYGYTF. The DNA sequence is given as TGCGCCAGCAGCCAGGGACAGGGGGTCTTCTATGACTATGGCTACACCTTC.